This passage covers 20 T cell receptor beta chains from one sample sequenced in a study of CD8 T cells in ankylosing spondylitis. TCRdb passed the 5' RACE reads through MiXCR, listing each CDR3 protein once. The sample comprises 35,000 to 45,000 distinct CDR3 sequences, 11% of which are singletons, and 1.4% rests with the top ten. Sequencing input: blood, either unsorted or a sorted T cell fraction (not recorded which). Receptors were obtained from a male donor with ankylosing spondylitis or in good health (not recorded which).

This clonotype was recorded many times. This chain connects TRBV5-1 to TRBJ1-1; 9 positions agree with TRBD1. V gave up 2 bases and J gave up 5 bases; unmatched junction bases: 4. CDR1 and CDR2 (germline): SGHRS, YFSETQ. The CDR3 is made up of 14 amino acids. The CDR3 DNA sequence: TGCGCCAGCAGCTTCGACAGGGGGGGAACTGAAGCTTTCTTT. It translates to CASSFDRGGTEAFF.

With respect to this clonotype: This may be a read error: a much more frequent sequence differs by one nucleotide. The rearrangement uses TRBV2 and TRBJ2-2; D is perhaps TRBD2 (5 bases). This CDR3 comprises 14 residues. Germline V gene data show CDR1 as SNHLY and CDR2 as FYNNEI. CDR3 protein: CASALTRNTGEPFF. Written as DNA, the CDR3 is TGTGCCAGCGCGCTTACAAGAAACACCGGGGAGCCGTTTTTT.

At least ten counts were recorded for this clonotype. This rearrangement joins TRBV7-9 to TRBJ2-3; D is ambiguous. Germline V gives CDR1 SEHNR, CDR2 FQNEAQ (reference sequence). This CDR3 contains 15 residues. Trimming took 1 base from V and 2 from J, leaving 10 bases between them. The CDR3 sequence is CASSLGDILTDTQYF. CDR3 DNA: TGTGCCAGCAGCTTAGGTGACATCCTCACAGATACGCAGTATTTT.

This clonotype has a count of ten or more. The chain is built from TRBV2 and TRBJ2-1, with D possibly TRBD2 on 8 matching bases. The ends were cut back, 5 bases at V and 8 bases at J, with 34 bases in the middle. Per the germline V gene, CDR1 is SNHLY and CDR2 is FYNNEI. This CDR3 is built from 20 residues. The CDR3 nucleotides are TGTGCCAGCAGTAACGCCGGGACAGAATATACAGGACTAGCACTCTATGAGCAGTTCTTC. Residues: CASSNAGTEYTGLALYEQFF. Looking up the rest from reference TRBV2 and TRBJ2-1 gives the full variable domain: EPEVTQTPSHQVTQMGQEVILRCVPISNHLYFYWYRQILGQKVEFLVSFYNNEISEKSEIFDDQFSVERPDGSNFTLKIRSTKLEDSAMYFCASSNAGTEYTGLALYEQFFGPGTRLTVL.

By share of the sample, this clonotype is medium-sized. The chain joins TRBV6-5 to TRBJ2-1, with D unclear. The germline V gene has CDR1 MNHEY and CDR2 SVGAGI. V lost 4 bases, J lost 0 bases, and 7 bases lay in between. This CDR3 has 14 amino acids. In DNA form, the CDR3 reads TGTGCCAGCAGTTCCCAAAACTCCTACAATGAGCAGTTCTTC. It yields the protein CASSSQNSYNEQFF.

This clonotype was recorded at least ten times. The CDR3 region has the DNA TGTGCCAGCAGTGGGACGGTCTCTGGAAACACCATATATTTT. Protein sequence: CASSGTVSGNTIYF. The chain joins TRBV12-3 or TRBV12-4 to TRBJ1-3; tentatively, D is TRBD1 (5 bases). The CDR3 length is 14 residues. V lost 5 bases and J lost 0, with 8 bases in between.

This clonotype was seen repeatedly, ten times or more. This chain uses TRBV13 with TRBJ2-5; D remains unclear. CDR3 length equals 12 residues. Germline CDR1 PRHDT, CDR2 FYEKMQ (reference sequence). The V end was cut by 5 bases, the J end by 5 bases, with 9 bases between. In DNA form, the CDR3 reads TGTGCCAGCAGCCTAGACCCCGAGACCCAGTACTTC. Translating it yields CASSLDPETQYF. The variable domain in full, completed from reference TRBV13 and TRBJ2-5, reads AAGVIQSPRHLIKEKRETATLKCYPIPRHDTVYWYQQGPGQDPQFLISFYEKMQSDKGSIPDRFSAQQFSDYHSELNMSSLELGDSALYFCASSLDPETQYFGPGTRLLVL.

This clonotype appeared many times. The rearrangement links TRBV5-1 to TRBJ1-4; no definite D call. CDR3 length: 14 residues. Germline V gives CDR1 SGHRS, CDR2 YFSETQ. With 7 bases removed from V and 5 bases from J, the gap between germline ends came to 15 bases. The CDR3 loop reads CASRRLGVNEKLFF. DNA for the CDR3: TGCGCCAGCCGTAGATTGGGTGTAAATGAAAAACTGTTTTTT.

The rearrangement joins TRBV5-4 to TRBJ2-2; D is possibly TRBD1 or TRBD2 (5 bases each). The germline gives CDR1 SGHNT, CDR2 YYREEE (reference sequence). V lost 4 bases and J 6 bases, leaving 16 bases between the germline ends. CDR3 length: 15 residues. The CDR3 DNA reads as TGTGCCAGCAGCCTTGGGGGACCGGGACCCGGGGAGCTGTTTTTT. Translation: CASSLGGPGPGELFF. Looking up the rest from reference TRBV5-4 and TRBJ2-2 gives the full variable domain: ETGVTQSPTHLIKTRGQQVTLRCSSQSGHNTVSWYQQALGQGPQFIFQYYREEENGRGNFPPRFSGLQFPNYSSELNVNALELDDSALYLCASSLGGPGPGELFFGEGSRLTVL.

V usage is TRBV10-3 and J usage is TRBJ2-1, with a possible D match to TRBD1 (5 bases). V was cut by 11 bases and J by 4 bases, with 21 bases left in between. Looked up from germline, CDR1 is ENHRY and CDR2 is SYGVKD. The CDR3 has 15 residues. The CDR3 sequence is CAVNSGNPFYNEQFF. Written as DNA, the CDR3 is TGTGCCGTCAACTCAGGGAACCCATTTTACAATGAGCAGTTCTTC.

This clonotype was recorded at least ten times. V and J are TRBV5-1 and TRBJ1-1, with D unresolved. Germline CDR1 and CDR2: SGHRS and YFSETQ. V was pared by 5 bases and J by 2 bases, with 10 bases between. The CDR3 consists of 13 residues. CDR3: CASSRQDNTEAFF. CDR3 DNA: TGCGCCAGCAGTAGACAAGATAACACTGAAGCTTTCTTT.

The table lists this clonotype with many counts. The V gene is TRBV5-5, the J gene TRBJ2-3, with D maybe TRBD1 (6 bases). Germline V lookup: CDR1 SGHKS, CDR2 YYEKEE (reference sequence). Trimming stripped 3 bases from V and 2 bases from J, with 13 bases between. The CDR3 has 15 residues. CDR3 bases: TGTGCCAGCAGCTCGCAGGGACAAATCACAGATACGCAGTATTTT. This gives the protein CASSSQGQITDTQYF.

This clonotype was recorded many times. The chain is built from TRBV29-1 and TRBJ2-2; unclear D gene. Germline V lookup: CDR1 SQVTM, CDR2 ANQGSEA. Deletions cut 4 bases from V and 2 bases from J, with 11 bases between. This CDR3 is built from 14 residues. The CDR3: CSVADKGNTGELFF. The DNA for the CDR3 is TGCAGCGTTGCCGACAAGGGAAACACCGGGGAGCTGTTTTTT.

The table lists this clonotype with many counts. V usage is TRBV7-8 and J usage is TRBJ1-1, with D perhaps TRBD1 (6 bases). The CDR3 length is 15 residues. Germline V gene sequence: CDR1 SGHVS, CDR2 FQNEAQ. Trimming took off 6 bases at V and 0 bases at J, with 14 bases between the two ends. The CDR3 here is CASRGFGQLNTEAFF. In nucleotides, the CDR3 is TGTGCCAGCAGGGGATTTGGACAGCTGAACACTGAAGCTTTCTTT. Looking up the rest from reference TRBV7-8 and TRBJ1-1 gives the full variable domain: GAGVSQSPRYKVAKRGQDVALRCDPISGHVSLFWYQQALGQGPEFLTYFQNEAQLDKSGLPSDRFFAERPEGSVSTLKIQRTQQEDSAVYLCASRGFGQLNTEAFFGQGTRLTVV.

This clonotype has a count of ten or more. The chain has TRBV5-1 and TRBJ1-3; D unclear. This CDR3 is 15 amino acids long. From germline, CDR1 is SGHRS and CDR2 YFSETQ. Trimming shortened V by 0 bases and J by 0 bases, and 7 bases separated the two germline ends. The DNA for the CDR3 is TGCGCCAGCAGCTTGGGGACCGTCTCTGGAAACACCATATATTTT. The encoded protein is CASSLGTVSGNTIYF.

The chain is built from TRBV7-6 and TRBJ2-2; 10 bases align to TRBD1. J was trimmed by 3 bases and V by 5 bases; bases with no gene match: 6. The CDR3 has 16 residues. The germline V gene has CDR1 SGHVS and CDR2 FNYEAQ. The CDR3 DNA sequence: TGTGCCAGCAGCGGCCGGGACAGGGGTTACACCGGGGAGCTGTTTTTT. This sequence encodes CASSGRDRGYTGELFF.

This clonotype was observed at least ten times. The rearrangement links TRBV5-1 to TRBJ2-3, with D perhaps matching TRBD2 (6 bases). The germline gives CDR1 SGHRS, CDR2 YFSETQ. Trimming left V 0 bases short and J 5 bases short, with 16 bases between. There are 16 residues in the CDR3. In nucleotides, the CDR3 is TGCGCCAGCAGCTTGGACGGGTCCAGAGCGGGAGATACGCAGTATTTT. Protein sequence: CASSLDGSRAGDTQYF.

This clonotype was found many times. The V call is TRBV5-1, the J call TRBJ1-5; 7 bases align to TRBD1. Germline-derived CDR1 and CDR2 are SGHRS and YFSETQ. The CDR3 totals 21 residues. Trimming removed 3 bases from V and 0 bases from J; junction bases left unmatched: 21. This CDR3 is CASSYSPGGGNTDDSNQPQHF. CDR3 nucleotides: TGCGCCAGCAGCTATTCCCCCGGAGGGGGCAACACCGATGATAGCAATCAGCCCCAGCATTTT. The full variable domain, completed using reference TRBV5-1 and TRBJ1-5, is KAGVTQTPRYLIKTRGQQVTLSCSPISGHRSVSWYQQTPGQGLQFLFEYFSETQRNKGNFPGRFSGRQFSNSRSEMNVSTLELGDSALYLCASSYSPGGGNTDDSNQPQHFGDGTRLSIL.

J is TRBJ1-4 and V is TRBV11-1; tentatively, D is TRBD1 (6 bases). Germline CDR1 is SGHAT and CDR2 is FQDESV (reference sequence). V was cut by 2 bases and J by 7 bases, with 14 bases left in between. The CDR3 covers 15 residues. CDR3: CASSLNPGAFEKLFF. Written as DNA, the CDR3 is TGTGCCAGCAGCTTAAATCCGGGGGCCTTTGAAAAACTGTTTTTT.

V gene TRBV7-2 combines with J gene TRBJ1-5, with a possible D match to TRBD1 (6 bases). Germline loops: CDR1 SGHTA, CDR2 FQGNSA. This CDR3 contains 17 residues. The V end lost 3 bases, the J end lost 3 bases, and 18 bases lay between the germline ends. CDR3 DNA: TGTGCCAGCAGCTTGAGGGGGGGGGGTTTTAACAATCAGCCCCAGCATTTT. Translated, it gives CASSLRGGGFNNQPQHF.